This record looks at one T cell receptor beta chain sequence and its context. This clonotype is assessed as medium-sized (0.01 to 0.1%). No cognate antigen has been identified for it. Base qualities are not recorded, but no much larger clone differs from it by a single base. These data belong to a study. These reads were obtained on an Illumina MiSeq. The public reads were quality trimmed at Q25 with fastp and then assembled into clones with MiXCR by TCRdb, keeping productive beta chains. Each record represents a unique CDR3 protein, reported with the most common genes and DNA among its rows. The sample table shows about 4,500 distinct CDR3 sequences, and about 7.8% are seen once. Approximately 8.6% of the sample lies in the top ten. The sequenced sample consisted of CD4+ T cells from synovial fluid. The source is a human donor with rheumatoid arthritis.

The DNA sequence reads TGTGCCAGCAGCCGAGGACGCGACAAGGGTGGAGCGCAGCATTTT. It is translated as CASSRGRDKGGAQHF. The chain uses TRBV3-1 and TRBJ1-5; the D segment cannot be called with confidence. V was cut back by 4 bases and J by 13 bases, leaving a gap of 23 bases between them. From the cysteine up to the phenylalanine, the CDR3 has a length of 15 residues. The read is trimmed to its CDR3 DNA, 45 bases read in frame from base 1. The germline V gene (reference sequence) sets CDR1 to LGHDT and CDR2 to YNNKEL. Extended through the reference TRBV3-1 and TRBJ1-5 proteins, this CDR3 yields the full variable domain: DTAVSQTPKYLVTQMGNDKSIKCEQNLGHDTMYWYKQDSKKFLKIMFSYNNKELIINETVPNRFSPKSPDKAHLNLHINSLELGDSAVYFCASSRGRDKGGAQHFGDGTRLSIL.